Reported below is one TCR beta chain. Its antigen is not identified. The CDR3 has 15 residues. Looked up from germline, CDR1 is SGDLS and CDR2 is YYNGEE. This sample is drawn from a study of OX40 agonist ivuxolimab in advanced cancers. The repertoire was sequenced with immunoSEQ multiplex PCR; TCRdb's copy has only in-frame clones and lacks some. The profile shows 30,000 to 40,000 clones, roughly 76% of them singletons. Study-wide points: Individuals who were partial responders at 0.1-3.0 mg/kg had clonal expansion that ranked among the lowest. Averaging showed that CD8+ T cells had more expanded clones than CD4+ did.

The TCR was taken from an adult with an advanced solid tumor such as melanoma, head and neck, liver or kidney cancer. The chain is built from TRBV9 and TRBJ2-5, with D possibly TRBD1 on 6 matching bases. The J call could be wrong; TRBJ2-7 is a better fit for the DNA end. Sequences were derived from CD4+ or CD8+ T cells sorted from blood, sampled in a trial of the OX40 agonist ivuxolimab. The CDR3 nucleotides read TGTGCCAGCAGCGTAGAAGCAGGGGCGGGCTACGAGCAGTACTTC. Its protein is CASSVEAGAGYEQYF.